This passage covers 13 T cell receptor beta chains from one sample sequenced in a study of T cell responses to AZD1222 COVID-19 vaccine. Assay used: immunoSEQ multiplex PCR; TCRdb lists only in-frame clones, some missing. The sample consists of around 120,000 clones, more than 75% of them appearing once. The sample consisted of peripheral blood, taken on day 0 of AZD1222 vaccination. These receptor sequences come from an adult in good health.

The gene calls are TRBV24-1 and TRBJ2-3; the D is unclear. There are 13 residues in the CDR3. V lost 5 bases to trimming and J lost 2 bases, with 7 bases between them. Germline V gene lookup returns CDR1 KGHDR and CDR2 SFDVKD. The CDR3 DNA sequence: TGTGCCACCAGTGTTTTCACCACAGATACGCAGTATTTT. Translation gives CATSVFTTDTQYF.

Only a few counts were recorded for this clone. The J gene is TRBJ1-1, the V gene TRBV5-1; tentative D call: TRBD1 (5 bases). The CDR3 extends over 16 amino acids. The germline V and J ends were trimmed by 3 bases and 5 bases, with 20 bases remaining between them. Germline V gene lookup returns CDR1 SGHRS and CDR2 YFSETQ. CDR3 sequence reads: CASSSQRNPGGTEAFF. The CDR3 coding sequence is TGCGCCAGCAGCTCCCAACGGAACCCCGGGGGGACTGAAGCTTTCTTT.

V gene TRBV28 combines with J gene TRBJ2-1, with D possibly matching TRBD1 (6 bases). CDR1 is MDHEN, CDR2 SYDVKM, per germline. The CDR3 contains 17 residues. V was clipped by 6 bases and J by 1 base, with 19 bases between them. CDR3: CASSKPYRTVSYNEQFF. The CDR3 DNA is TGTGCCAGCAGCAAACCATACAGGACAGTGTCCTACAATGAGCAGTTCTTC.

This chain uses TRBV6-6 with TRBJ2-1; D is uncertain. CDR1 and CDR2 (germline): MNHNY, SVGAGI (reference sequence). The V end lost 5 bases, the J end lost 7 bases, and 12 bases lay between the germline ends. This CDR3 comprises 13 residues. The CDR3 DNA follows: TGTGCCAGCAGTCCGCCCTATGTAAATGAGCAGTTCTTC. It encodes CASSPPYVNEQFF.

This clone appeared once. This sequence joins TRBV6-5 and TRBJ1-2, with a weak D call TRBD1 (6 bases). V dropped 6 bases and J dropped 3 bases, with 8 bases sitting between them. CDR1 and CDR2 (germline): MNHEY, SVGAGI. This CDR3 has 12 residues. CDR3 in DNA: TGTGCCAGCAGCGGACAGTACTATGGCTACACCTTC. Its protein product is CASSGQYYGYTF.

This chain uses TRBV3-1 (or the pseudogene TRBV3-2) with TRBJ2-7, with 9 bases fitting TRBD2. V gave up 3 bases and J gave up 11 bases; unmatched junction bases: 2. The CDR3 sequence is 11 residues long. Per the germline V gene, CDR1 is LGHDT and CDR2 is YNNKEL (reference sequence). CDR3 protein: CASSQAGGEYF. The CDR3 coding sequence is TGTGCCAGCAGCCAGGCGGGGGGGGAGTACTTC.

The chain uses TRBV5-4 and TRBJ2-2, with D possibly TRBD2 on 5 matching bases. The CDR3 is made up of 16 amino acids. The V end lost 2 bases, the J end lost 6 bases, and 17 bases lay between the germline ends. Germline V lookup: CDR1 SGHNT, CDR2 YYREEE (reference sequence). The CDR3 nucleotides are TGTGCCAGCAGCTTCCCCCCCCTTTCGGGGTCCGGGGAGCTGTTTTTT. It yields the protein CASSFPPLSGSGELFF.

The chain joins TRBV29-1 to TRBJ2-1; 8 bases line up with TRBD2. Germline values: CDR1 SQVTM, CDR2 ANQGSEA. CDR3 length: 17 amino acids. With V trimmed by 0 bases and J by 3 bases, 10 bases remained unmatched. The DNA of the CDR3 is TGCAGCGTTGAAGATTTCGGGACTAGGATTTACTACAATGAGCAGTTCTTC. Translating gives CSVEDFGTRIYYNEQFF.

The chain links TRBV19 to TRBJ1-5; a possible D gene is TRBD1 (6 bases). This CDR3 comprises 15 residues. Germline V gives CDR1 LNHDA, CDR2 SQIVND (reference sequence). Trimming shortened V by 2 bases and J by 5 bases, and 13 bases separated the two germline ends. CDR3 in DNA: TGTGCCAGTAGTATATTAGAGGGGGGATATCAGCCCCAGCATTTT. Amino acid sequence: CASSILEGGYQPQHF.

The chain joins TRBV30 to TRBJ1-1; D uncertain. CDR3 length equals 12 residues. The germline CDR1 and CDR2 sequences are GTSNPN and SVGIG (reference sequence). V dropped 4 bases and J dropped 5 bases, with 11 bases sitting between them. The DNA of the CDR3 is TGTGCCTGGAACCGTGAGACGACTGAAGCTTTCTTT. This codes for CAWNRETTEAFF.

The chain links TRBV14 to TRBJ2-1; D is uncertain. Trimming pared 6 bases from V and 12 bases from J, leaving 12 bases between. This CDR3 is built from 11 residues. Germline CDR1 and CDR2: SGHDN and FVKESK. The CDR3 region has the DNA TGTGCCAGCAGTAGCCAGGTGACGCAGTTCTTC. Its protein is CASSSQVTQFF.

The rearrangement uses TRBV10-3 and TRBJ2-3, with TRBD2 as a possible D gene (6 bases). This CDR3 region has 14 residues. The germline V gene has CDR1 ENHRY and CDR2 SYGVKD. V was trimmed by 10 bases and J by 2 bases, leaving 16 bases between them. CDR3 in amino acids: CASSLRENTDTQYF. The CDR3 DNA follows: TGTGCCAGCTCTTTGCGGGAAAACACAGATACGCAGTATTTT.

CDR3 DNA sequence: TGTGCCAGCAGCGTCGCTGTTGGGACAGGATACAATGAGCAGTTCTTC. Translation: CASSVAVGTGYNEQFF. The rearrangement links TRBV9 to TRBJ2-1, with 8 nucleotides matching TRBD1. This CDR3 contains 16 residues. V gave up 2 bases and J gave up 4 bases; unmatched junction bases: 8. Germline V CDR1 and CDR2: SGDLS, YYNGEE.